This is a list of T cell receptor beta chains from one sample in a study of OX40 agonist ivuxolimab in advanced cancers. TCRdb's table, derived via immunoSEQ multiplex PCR, lists solely in-frame clones and lacks some. This sample has around 63,000 clones; around 91% occur once, and the top ten carry 10% to 13%. The sample consisted of CD4+ or CD8+ T cells sorted from blood, taken in a trial of the OX40 agonist ivuxolimab. The source is an adult with an advanced solid tumor such as melanoma, head and neck, liver or kidney cancer. Both conserved end residues are part of each CDR3. The D gene is left open where the match is weak. Not all rows give a size; the values are once, few, many and, for expanded clones, a class.

D	size	V	J	CDR3	DNA
NA	once	TRBV27	TRBJ2-5	CASSSPGSLRETQYF	TGTGCCAGCAGTTCCCCTGGGAGTCTGAGAGAGACCCAGTACTTC
NA	NA	TRBV18	TRBJ2-3	CASSPRNSDASTDTQYF	TGTGCCAGCTCACCCCGTAATAGCGACGCTAGCACAGATACGCAGTATTTT
TRBD2	NA	TRBV9	TRBJ2-1	CASSVAGTRNNEQFF	TGTGCCAGCAGCGTAGCGGGGACTAGAAACAATGAGCAGTTCTTC
NA	NA	TRBV5-1	TRBJ2-1	CASSLTLATSSYNEQFF	TGCGCCAGCAGCTTGACCTTAGCGACGAGCTCCTACAATGAGCAGTTCTTC
NA	NA	TRBV6-1	TRBJ2-5	CASKGEETQYF	TGTGCCAGCAAAGGGGAGGAGACCCAGTACTTC
NA	NA	TRBV6-6	TRBJ1-3	CASSRQVDTIYF	TGTGCCAGCAGTCGACAGGTGGACACCATATATTTT
TRBD1	NA	TRBV19	TRBJ1-5	CASSIRDRHQPQHF	TGTGCCAGTAGTATCCGGGACAGGCATCAGCCCCAGCATTTT
NA	NA	TRBV19	TRBJ2-1	CASLPDHGNEQFF	TGTGCCAGCCTCCCGGACCATGGCAATGAGCAGTTCTTC
TRBD1	NA	TRBV5-5	TRBJ1-2	CASSLTGDYGYTF	TGTGCCAGCAGCTTAACAGGGGACTATGGCTACACCTTC
TRBD2	NA	TRBV5-1	TRBJ2-5	CASSQGTSSQETQYF	TGCGCCAGCAGCCAAGGGACTAGCTCTCAAGAGACCCAGTACTTC
TRBD1	NA	TRBV7-9	TRBJ1-1	CASSRRGQGIEAFF	TGTGCCAGCAGCCGCAGGGGGCAGGGGATTGAAGCTTTCTTT
NA	NA	TRBV2	TRBJ2-2	CASSEALRPGELFF	TGTGCCAGCAGTGAAGCGCTCAGGCCCGGGGAGCTGTTTTTT
NA	NA	TRBV15	TRBJ2-1	CATSRDLLGEQFF	TGTGCCACCAGCAGAGATTTACTTGGTGAGCAGTTCTTC
NA	once	TRBV5-1	TRBJ1-2	CASSSGIVGYGYTF	TGCGCCAGCAGCTCAGGGATCGTGGGCTATGGCTACACCTTC
NA	NA	TRBV18	TRBJ1-6	CASSPPRAGNSPLHF	TGTGCCAGCTCACCACCGAGGGCAGGGAATTCACCCCTCCACTTT
TRBD2	NA	TRBV6-1	TRBJ2-2	CASSESGGLGPNTGELFF	TGTGCCAGCAGCGAAAGCGGGGGATTAGGCCCGAACACCGGGGAGCTGTTTTTT
NA	NA	TRBV5-4	TRBJ2-7	CASSARTLQGLDNEQYF	TGTGCCAGCAGCGCCCGGACCCTACAGGGACTGGACAACGAGCAGTACTTC
TRBD1	NA	TRBV2	TRBJ1-2	CASSDQGEDYGYTF	TGTGCCAGCAGTGATCAGGGGGAGGACTATGGCTACACCTTC
NA	NA	TRBV28	TRBJ1-2	CASSPRGTQNYGYTF	TGTGCCAGCAGTCCTCGCGGGACACAAAACTATGGCTACACCTTC
NA	NA	TRBV5-6	TRBJ1-2	CASSQGNYGYTF	TGTGCCAGCAGTCAGGGGAACTATGGCTACACCTTC
NA	NA	TRBV11-2	TRBJ1-1	CASSPTEWLNTEAFF	TGTGCCAGCAGCCCGACAGAATGGTTGAACACTGAAGCTTTCTTT
NA	NA	TRBV19	TRBJ2-7	CASSIDQGAAYEQYF	TGTGCCAGTAGTATAGATCAGGGTGCGGCGTACGAGCAGTACTTC
NA	NA	TRBV6-5	TRBJ2-7	CASSYSVPVSYEQYF	TGTGCCAGCAGTTACTCGGTGCCAGTCTCCTACGAGCAGTACTTC
NA	once	TRBV6-5	TRBJ1-2	CASSFGDYGYTF	TGTGCCAGCAGTTTCGGGGACTATGGCTACACCTTC
NA	NA	TRBV6-1	TRBJ1-4	CASSKREGEKLFF	TGTGCCAGCAGTAAACGGGAGGGTGAAAAACTGTTTTTT